The sequence of this T cell receptor beta chain was determined in a study of blood T cell repertoires in COVID-19. Whole-study context: Sources were T cells, B-cell-depleted T cells, or PBMCs; the material itself was cDNA or gDNA.

V dropped 6 bases and J dropped 3; count of bases not matched to a gene: 17. The CDR3 runs to 18 residues. Per germline, CDR1 SGHDT and CDR2 YYEEEE. In the original processing: Nucleated cell number was recorded as an estimate derived from reference gene primer amplification. The repertoire was sequenced with immunoSEQ multiplex PCR; TCRdb's copy has only in-frame clones and lacks some. V and J calls and clone size are as listed in that table; D and trimming were resolved from the DNA. This table has about 60,000 clones, 87% appearing once. This chain connects TRBV5-6 to TRBJ2-3; 9 positions match TRBD2. This clonotype originated in a human donor with acute or convalescent COVID-19. The donor label of this sample is uncertain. Sequenced material: peripheral blood. The CDR3 DNA follows: TGTGCCAGCACCACAAGACGGGCGAGCGGGGGGTCGACAGATACGCAGTATTTT. It specifies CASTTRRASGGSTDTQYF. The variable domain in full, completed from reference TRBV5-6 and TRBJ2-3, reads DAGVTQSPTHLIKTRGQQVTLRCSPKSGHDTVSWYQQALGQGPQFIFQYYEEEERQRGNFPDRFSGHQFPNYSSELNVNALLLGDSALYLCASTTRRASGGSTDTQYFGPGTRLTVL.